This TCR beta chain was documented in a study of metastatic and nonmetastatic thyroid tumors. Study information: Repertoire comparison spanned blood and tumor or nodule tissue of malignant and benign thyroid patients. Study results and limitations: Malignant tumors reportedly showed significantly higher TCR beta diversity than benign nodules in both blood and tumor.

This clone has a count of ten or more. As yet, its antigen is unknown. All patients were treatment-naive before thyroid surgery. Trimming removed 1 base from V and 0 bases from J, with 15 bases in between. CDR1 is LGHDT, CDR2 YNNKEL, per germline (reference sequence). The CDR3 runs to 17 residues. As processed by the authors: Researchers built a distant-metastasis classifier for papillary thyroid cancer that drew on CDR3 differences across clinicopathological groups. TCRdb re-called the PCR reads with MiXCR. These V and J calls are TCRdb output, not the study's own analysis. Here the sample spans 20,000 to 25,000 clones, 9.5% to 15% being singletons.

The chain has TRBV3-1 and TRBJ2-5; D gene uncertain. The clonotype was recovered from a male donor with papillary thyroid cancer or a benign thyroid nodule (not recorded which). Some clones in this sample may be carry-over from other donors' samples. Sequencing was done on a sample of blood. CDR3 sequence: CASSQAPRRPNQETQYF. CDR3 DNA: TGTGCCAGCAGCCAAGCTCCCCGGCGACCAAACCAAGAGACCCAGTACTTC.